The source of this T cell receptor beta chain is a study of blood T cells in healthy people across ages. About the study: Template switching captured about one barcoded beta molecule per two T cells.

This clonotype was recorded a few times. The antigen remains unidentified. V lost 4 bases and J lost 0, with 13 bases in between. Germline values: CDR1 MNHEY, CDR2 SMNVEV (reference sequence). The CDR3 is made up of 15 amino acids. Study results and limitations: Aged donors had fewer naive CD4+ cells and lower diversity than long-lived donors. CMV infection status of these donors was not known. In older individuals, TCR beta diversity per million T cells was lower, falling roughly linearly with age.

Primed by a sample-barcoded 5' primer and a J-beta primer mix, a second PCR proceeded for about 7 to 11 cycles. From the 5' RACE reads, TCRdb called clonotypes with MiXCR, one entry per CDR3 protein. This table holds nearly 800,000 distinct CDR3 sequences, roughly three fifths found once. The chain has TRBV27 and TRBJ2-7; perhaps D is TRBD1 or TRBD2 (5 bases each). The source of this sequence is a man in his forties in good health. Material: blood. CDR3 protein: CASSSNPGRSYEQYF. CDR3 sequence (DNA): TGTGCCAGCAGTTCCAATCCGGGACGCTCCTACGAGCAGTACTTC.